The sample holds a few counts of the clone carrying this T cell receptor (beta chain). Its antigen is still unknown. CDR1 is MGHRA and CDR2 is YSYEKL in the germline V gene. V shed 5 bases and J shed 5 bases, with 18 bases lying between them. The CDR3 has 15 amino acids. Isolation per sample recovered at least 6 million PBMCs. There were at least 6 micrograms of total RNA extracted from every sample. Primers used in a second PCR of about 6 to 11 cycles were a sample-barcoded 5' primer and a J-beta primer mix. TCRdb fed the 5' RACE reads into MiXCR, producing one record per CDR3 protein. The sample lists approximately 730,000 distinct CDR3 sequences; approximately 53% were seen once. The sample is drawn from a study of blood T cells in healthy people across ages. General study points: Strong correlation linked observed beta diversity and percent naive T cells.

Material for sequencing was blood. This receptor was obtained from a man older than 75 in good health. The chain joins TRBV4-1 to TRBJ2-5, with D perhaps TRBD2 (5 bases). In DNA, the CDR3 is TGCGCCAGCAGCTCTACTCGGACGAGGAGGGAGACCCAGTACTTC. Amino acids: CASSSTRTRRETQYF.